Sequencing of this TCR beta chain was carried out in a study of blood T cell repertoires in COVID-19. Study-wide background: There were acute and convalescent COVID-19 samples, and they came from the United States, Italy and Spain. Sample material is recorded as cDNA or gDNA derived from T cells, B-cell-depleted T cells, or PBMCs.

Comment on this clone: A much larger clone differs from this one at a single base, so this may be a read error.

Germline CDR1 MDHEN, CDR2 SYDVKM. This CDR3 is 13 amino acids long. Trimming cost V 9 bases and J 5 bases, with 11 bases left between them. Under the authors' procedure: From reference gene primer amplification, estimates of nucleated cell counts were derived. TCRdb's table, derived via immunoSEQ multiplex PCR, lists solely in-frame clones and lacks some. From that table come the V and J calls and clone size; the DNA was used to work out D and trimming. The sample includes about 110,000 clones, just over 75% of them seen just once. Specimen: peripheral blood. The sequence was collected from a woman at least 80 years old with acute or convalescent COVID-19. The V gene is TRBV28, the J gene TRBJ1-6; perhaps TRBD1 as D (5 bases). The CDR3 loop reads CASVQDDNSPLHF. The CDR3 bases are TGTGCCAGTGTACAGGACGATAATTCACCCCTCCACTTT.